Presented here are 21 T cell receptor beta chains from one specimen sequenced in a study of blood T cells in healthy people across ages. Then a second PCR, running about 7 to 11 cycles, was carried out with a sample-barcoded 5' primer and a J-beta primer mix. TCRdb reprocessed the 5' RACE reads via MiXCR and lists one record per CDR3 protein. The sample has 700,000 or so distinct CDR3 sequences; 40% to 50% are singletons. The sequenced sample consisted of blood. Receptors originate from a man at least 80 years old in good health.

The chain links TRBV28 to TRBJ2-7, with D unclear. From germline, CDR1 is MDHEN and CDR2 SYDVKM. CDR3 length: 16 amino acids. V dropped 6 bases and J dropped 3 bases, with 21 bases sitting between them. The CDR3 sequence: CASSPLAAGQLYEQYF. As DNA, the CDR3 is TGTGCCAGCAGCCCACTTGCGGCAGGTCAACTCTACGAGCAGTACTTC.

The sample holds a few counts of this clonotype. The V and J genes are TRBV12-3 or TRBV12-4 and TRBJ1-5, with a possible D match to TRBD1 (6 bases). Trimming pared 5 bases from V and 2 bases from J, leaving 10 bases between. The CDR3 contains 14 residues. The CDR3 loop reads CASSPRQGNQPQHF. CDR3 sequence (DNA): TGTGCCAGCAGTCCACGACAGGGCAATCAGCCCCAGCATTTT.

This clonotype occurred a few times. J is TRBJ2-1 and V is TRBV7-9, with D possibly TRBD2 on 6 matching bases. The CDR3 contains 16 residues. V shed 1 base and J shed 3 bases, with 13 bases lying between them. Germline V gives CDR1 SEHNR, CDR2 FQNEAQ (reference sequence). CDR3 in DNA: TGTGCCAGCAGCTTAGGTTACGGGGGTAACTACAATGAGCAGTTCTTC. Residues: CASSLGYGGNYNEQFF. The full variable domain, with the rest looked up from reference TRBV7-9 and TRBJ2-1, is DTGVSQNPRHKITKRGQNVTFRCDPISEHNRLYWYRQTLGQGPEFLTYFQNEAQLEKSRLLSDRFSAERPKGSFSTLEIQRTEQGDSAMYLCASSLGYGGNYNEQFFGPGTRLTVL.

This chain connects TRBV6-5 to TRBJ1-2; 7 bases line up with TRBD1. J was trimmed by 4 bases and V by 5 bases; bases with no gene match: 7. CDR1 is MNHEY, CDR2 SVGAGI, per germline. The CDR3 loop spans 14 amino acids. This CDR3 reads CASSTRGRFYGYTF. DNA for the CDR3: TGTGCCAGCAGTACCAGGGGGAGGTTCTATGGCTACACCTTC.

This chain joins TRBV7-9 and TRBJ1-2, with D perhaps TRBD1 (6 bases). The CDR3 extends over 16 amino acids. CDR1 and CDR2 from the germline V gene are SEHNR and FQNEAQ (reference sequence). V lost 5 bases and J 3 bases, leaving 19 bases between the germline ends. This chain's CDR3 is CASSRIQRTAHYGYTF. Written as DNA, the CDR3 is TGTGCCAGCAGCCGGATCCAAAGGACAGCCCACTATGGCTACACCTTC.

V and J are TRBV5-1 and TRBJ2-3; D not certain. The CDR3 sequence is 13 residues long. Trimming removed 3 bases at V and 5 bases at J, with 10 bases between. Germline loops: CDR1 SGHRS, CDR2 YFSETQ. This chain's CDR3 is CASSYGERDTQYF. In nucleotides, the CDR3 is TGCGCCAGCAGCTACGGTGAGCGAGATACGCAGTATTTT.

The CDR3 loop reads CASSPLGDYYNEQFF. The CDR3 nucleotides read TGTGCCAGCAGCCCTTTAGGGGACTACTACAATGAGCAGTTCTTC. V and J are TRBV9 and TRBJ2-1, with 7 bases aligning to TRBD2. CDR3 length: 15 residues. The junction had 7 bases not matched to a gene; V was cut back by 4 bases and J by 3 bases. Germline V CDR1 and CDR2: SGDLS, YYNGEE.

V and J are TRBV20-1 and TRBJ2-7, with D unclear. The CDR3 extends over 13 amino acids. The V gene's germline CDR1 is DFQATT and CDR2 SNEGSKA (reference sequence). With 7 bases removed from V and 5 bases from J, the gap between germline ends came to 18 bases. The CDR3 DNA is TGCAGTGGTTATAGCATTCGGTCCCACGAGCAGTACTTC. Amino acid sequence: CSGYSIRSHEQYF.

Of note for this clonotype: At one boundary the junction diverges from the germline segment, which might be a read error. CDR3 in DNA: TGTGCCACCAGTATTCAGACCCCGGCAGATACGCAGTATTTT. Encoded protein: CATSIQTPADTQYF. The V call is TRBV6-1, the J call TRBJ2-3, with D uncertain. The CDR3 covers 14 residues. CDR1 is MNHNS and CDR2 is SASEGT in the germline V gene.

This clonotype was seen more than once but under ten times. The chain is built from TRBV29-1 and TRBJ2-5; tentatively, D is TRBD2 (6 bases). The CDR3 has 13 residues. V shed 0 bases and J shed 11 bases, with 16 bases lying between them. Looked up from germline, CDR1 is SQVTM and CDR2 is ANQGSEA. The CDR3 bases are TGCAGCGTTGAAGATCGGGGGTCAGGGTCACAGTACTTC. Translating gives CSVEDRGSGSQYF.

This chain connects TRBV9 to TRBJ1-1; D might be TRBD1 (6 bases). The CDR3 has 15 amino acids. Germline lookup yields CDR1 SGDLS and CDR2 YYNGEE. V gave up 1 base and J gave up 1 base, with 11 bases separating them. The CDR3 loop is CASSVRDIQNTEAFF. The CDR3, as DNA: TGTGCCAGCAGCGTACGGGACATTCAGAACACTGAAGCTTTCTTT.

The J gene is TRBJ2-4, the V gene TRBV6-1; weak D call: TRBD2 (5 bases). Germline loops: CDR1 MNHNS, CDR2 SASEGT. With 6 bases removed from V and 0 bases from J, the gap between germline ends came to 12 bases. The length of the CDR3 is 15 residues. CDR3 in amino acids: CASSADGLAKNIQYF. The CDR3 bases are TGTGCCAGCAGCGCTGATGGACTAGCCAAAAACATTCAGTACTTC.

This clonotype is large. The chain uses TRBV6-1 and TRBJ2-5; TRBD2 aligns across 7 bases. The length of the CDR3 is 13 residues. J gave up 5 bases and V 10 bases, and 10 bases lay outside the gene matches. CDR1 and CDR2 from the germline V gene are MNHNS and SASEGT. The CDR3 DNA reads TGTGCCACCTTAGGGGACTATCACGAGACCCAGTACTTC. As protein: CATLGDYHETQYF.

This chain links TRBV6-2 or TRBV6-3 with TRBJ2-1; TRBD2 agrees at 11 bases. The CDR3 contains 14 residues. Germline CDR1 MNHEY, CDR2 SVGEGT. The V segment lost 5 bases and the J segment 3 bases; nucleotides outside the gene matches: 0. The CDR3 coding sequence is TGTGCCAGCAGTGGACTAGCGGGCTACAATGAGCAGTTCTTC. Translating it yields CASSGLAGYNEQFF.

This clonotype was found a few times. This chain links TRBV11-3 with TRBJ2-3; D not resolved. From germline, CDR1 is SGHNT and CDR2 YENEEA. This CDR3 comprises 13 residues. The V end was cut by 0 bases, the J end by 3 bases, with 4 bases between. CDR3 nucleotide sequence: TGTGCCAGCAGCTTAGAGAATACAGATACGCAGTATTTT. This gives the protein CASSLENTDTQYF. The variable domain in full, completed from reference TRBV11-3 and TRBJ2-3, reads EAGVVQSPRYKIIEKKQPVAFWCNPISGHNTLYWYLQNLGQGPELLIRYENEEAVDDSQLPKDRFSAERLKGVDSTLKIQPAELGDSAVYLCASSLENTDTQYFGPGTRLTVL.

The rearrangement uses TRBV24-1 and TRBJ1-2, with D possibly matching TRBD1 (5 bases). The CDR3 totals 12 residues. Trimming removed 6 bases from V and 8 bases from J, with 12 bases in between. In germline, CDR1 is KGHDR, CDR2 SFDVKD. The CDR3 coding sequence is TGTGCCACCAGTAGCGACAGATTCGGCTACACCTTC. Its translation is CATSSDRFGYTF.

This clonotype was found a few times. The CDR3 sequence is CASSLDLAAQYF. Here the CDR3 DNA reads TGCGCCAGCAGCTTGGATCTAGCCGCGCAGTATTTT. The chain employs TRBV5-1 and TRBJ2-3, with a tentative D call TRBD2 (5 bases). The germline V gene has CDR1 SGHRS and CDR2 YFSETQ. V was pared by 0 bases and J by 10 bases, with 9 bases between. The CDR3 runs 12 residues.

The V and J genes are TRBV7-2 and TRBJ1-1, with D uncertain. The germline CDR1 and CDR2 sequences are SGHTA and FQGNSA. CDR3 size: 11 residues. V lost 2 bases, J lost 7 bases, and 5 bases lay in between. CDR3: CASSLRSEAFF. CDR3 sequence (DNA): TGTGCCAGCAGCTTACGCAGTGAAGCTTTCTTT.

The chain employs TRBV29-1 and TRBJ1-1; no firm D call. CDR3 length: 12 amino acids. The germline V gene has CDR1 SQVTM and CDR2 ANQGSEA. V dropped 4 bases and J dropped 10 bases, with 16 bases sitting between them. The CDR3 spells CSVGTSTVGAFF. In DNA form, the CDR3 reads TGCAGCGTTGGGACTTCTACAGTTGGAGCTTTCTTT.

CDR3 bases: TGTGCCAGCCGAACCGGGACAGGGTACTCTGGGGCCAACGTCCTGACTTTC. Translation: CASRTGTGYSGANVLTF. The chain employs TRBV6-5 and TRBJ2-6; 9 nucleotides align to TRBD1. The CDR3 runs 17 residues. Germline loops: CDR1 MNHEY, CDR2 SVGAGI. V gave up 8 bases and J gave up 0 bases; unmatched junction bases: 8.

The table lists this clonotype with a few counts. This chain links TRBV6-2 or TRBV6-3 with TRBJ2-7, with D possibly being TRBD1 (6 bases). The CDR3 runs to 12 residues. The germline CDR1 and CDR2 sequences are MNHEY and SVGEGT. V was clipped by 5 bases and J by 1 base, with 6 bases between them. CDR3 protein: CASSDRSYEQYF. CDR3 nucleotide sequence: TGTGCCAGCAGTGACAGGTCCTACGAGCAGTACTTC.